This section outlines one T cell receptor beta chain sequence together with its context. Its antigen remains undetermined. No per-base quality is available; no much larger clone lies one base away. These data belong to a study of T cell responses to AZD1222 COVID-19 vaccine (dated by TCRdb to 2020 to 2022). For the wider study: TCR sequencing covered 233 trial participants: approximately 200 given two doses of AZD1222 and about 26 given two doses of MenACWY control vaccine. Enrollment into the trials was organized by age into subgroups of 18-55, 56-69 and 70-plus years, and those subgroups contained roughly 140, 27 and 60 TCR-sequenced participants, respectively.

Paper-wide results and their limitations: Most participants were white British and females outnumbered males, and the authors suggested that clonal diversity may have been underestimated. The vaccine-associated CD4 TCRs covered the entire spike protein, and the dominant responses fell in regions 160-218 and 743-854. Only a handful of AZD1222 recipients were SARS-CoV-2 seropositive at baseline, limiting conclusions about previously exposed vaccinees. No day 14 peak-response samples were available, so repertoires were characterized only after the peak T cell response. Nearly half of unique spike-specific TCRs reportedly recognized epitopes outside regions mutated in the B.1.351 and B.1.1.7 variants. After two AZD1222 doses, spike-specific TCR breadth and depth were significantly higher than at day 0 and than in MenACWY recipients. In the small 56-69-year group, the increase in depth fell short of significance, most likely because of low power.

The CDR3 regions of human TCRbeta chains were analyzed by immunosequencing. The source study handled its data this way. Repertoire TCRs were matched against a reference library of SARS-CoV-2-specific TCRs generated with the MIRA antigen-specificity platform. Breadth was defined as the fraction of unique TCRs that were SARS-CoV-2-associated. Depth was defined as the fraction of total T cells that were SARS-CoV-2-associated. Using the MIRA data, every spike-specific TCR was mapped to the spike region that the TCR reacted to and assigned to either a CD4 or a CD8 class. Log10-transformed breadth and depth values were compared by one-way ANOVA with Sidak's multiple comparisons tests. TCRdb re-hosts the immuneACCESS table, in-frame sequences only. Its copies lack some clones; in the studies checked, an unresolved V gene accounts for under half of them, and the cause for the rest is not known. The D gene and trimming were derived from the DNA, and the V and J assignments and clone size from that table. This sample lists some 150,000 clones; about 87% were detected once. The ten largest clonotypes hold roughly 4% of the sample.

Interpreted using the paper, the time point label stands for: about 28 days (+/-7) after the second vaccine dose. The treatment or condition label of this sample denotes: meningococcal conjugate vaccine given as trial control. Vaccinee samples were obtained from the UK trials COV001 and COV002, which included a single-blind randomized controlled phase 2/3 trial of AZD1222 (ChAdOx1 nCoV-19) in healthy adults. For TCRbeta chain sequencing, PBMC samples were collected from trial participants at day 0 and at day 28 after the second dose. V sheds 4 bases and J sheds 3 bases, leaving 14 bases between their ends. Reading from cysteine to phenylalanine, the CDR3 counts 14 amino acids. This entry keeps only the CDR3 DNA: 42 bases, framed from base 1. Based on the germline V gene (reference sequence), the CDR1 and CDR2 sequences are SGHNT and YYREEE.

The rearrangement combines TRBV5-4 with TRBJ2-7, and the D gene may be TRBD2, 7 bases matching. The specimen comprised peripheral blood, sampled 28 days after the second dose of the MenACWY control vaccine. The receptor was derived from an adult who received the MenACWY meningococcal vaccine as a control. The CDR3 corresponds to CASSPGGAGYEQYF. The DNA sequence is given as TGTGCCAGCAGCCCTGGGGGGGCGGGCTACGAGCAGTACTTC.